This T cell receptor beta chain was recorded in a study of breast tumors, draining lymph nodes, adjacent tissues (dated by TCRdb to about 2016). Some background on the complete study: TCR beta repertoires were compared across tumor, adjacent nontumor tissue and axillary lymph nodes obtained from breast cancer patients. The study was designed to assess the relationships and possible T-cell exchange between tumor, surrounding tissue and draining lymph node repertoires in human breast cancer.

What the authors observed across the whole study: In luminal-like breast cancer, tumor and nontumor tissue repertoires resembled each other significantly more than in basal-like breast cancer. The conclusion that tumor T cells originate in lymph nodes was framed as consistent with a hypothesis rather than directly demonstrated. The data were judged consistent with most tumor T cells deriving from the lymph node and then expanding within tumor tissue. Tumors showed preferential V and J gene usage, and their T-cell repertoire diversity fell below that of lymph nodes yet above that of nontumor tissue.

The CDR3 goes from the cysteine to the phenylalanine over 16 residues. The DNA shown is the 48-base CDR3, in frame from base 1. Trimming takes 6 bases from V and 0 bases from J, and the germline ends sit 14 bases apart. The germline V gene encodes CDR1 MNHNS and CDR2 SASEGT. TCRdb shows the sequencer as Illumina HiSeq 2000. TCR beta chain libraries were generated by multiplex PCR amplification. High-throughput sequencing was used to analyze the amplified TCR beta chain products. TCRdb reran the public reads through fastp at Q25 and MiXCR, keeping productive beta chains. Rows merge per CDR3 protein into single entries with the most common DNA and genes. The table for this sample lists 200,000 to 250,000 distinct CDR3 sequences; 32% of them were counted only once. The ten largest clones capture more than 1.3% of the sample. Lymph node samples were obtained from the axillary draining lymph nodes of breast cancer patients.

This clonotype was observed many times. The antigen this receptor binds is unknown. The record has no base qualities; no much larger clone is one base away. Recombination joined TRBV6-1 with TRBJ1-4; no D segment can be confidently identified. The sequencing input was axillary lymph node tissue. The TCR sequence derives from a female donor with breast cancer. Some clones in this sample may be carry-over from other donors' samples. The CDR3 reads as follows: CASSNGRHATNEKLFF. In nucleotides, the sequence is TGTGCCAGCAGCAACGGAAGACATGCAACTAATGAAAAACTGTTTTTT.